The TCR beta chain under discussion was sequenced for a study of T cell responses to AZD1222 COVID-19 vaccine (dated by TCRdb to the early 2020s). About the full investigation: Because spike-specific TCR depth and breadth did not differ between the two schedules, AZD1222 recipients who got a second dose at roughly 4 weeks were pooled with those who got a second dose at roughly 12 weeks. TCR sequencing was performed for approximately 240 trial participants, of whom about 200 were given two doses of AZD1222 and approximately 25 were given two doses of MenACWY control vaccine. Enrollment into the trials was organized by age into subgroups of 18-55, 56-69 and 70-plus years, and those subgroups contained approximately 160, 26 and 62 TCR-sequenced participants, respectively.

Note on this clone: No antigen is known for it. One base away there is no much larger clone; base qualities are not given.

The intended sense of this specimen's time point label: baseline before first vaccination. Samples from vaccinated people were obtained from the UK trials COV001 and COV002, which included a single-blind randomized controlled phase 2/3 trial of AZD1222 (ChAdOx1 nCoV-19) in healthy adults. For TCRbeta chain sequencing, PBMC samples from trial participants were taken at day 0 and at day 28 after the second dose. Taken from cysteine to phenylalanine, the CDR3 has 15 residues. The kept DNA is CDR3 alone, 45 bases in frame from the first base. Clipping removes 5 bases from V and 0 bases from J, with 4 as the unmatched junction base count. The germline V gene specifies SGHTS as CDR1 and YDEGEE as CDR2. Results the study describes overall, beyond this receptor: Because no day 14 peak-response samples were available, repertoires were characterized only after the peak T cell response. Conclusions about previously exposed vaccinees are limited, since just a handful of AZD1222 recipients were seropositive for SARS-CoV-2 at baseline. CD4 TCRs associated with the vaccine covered the entire spike protein, and the dominant responses were in regions 160-218 and 743-854. In the small 56-69-year group, the increase in depth fell short of significance, most likely because of low power. After two AZD1222 doses, spike-specific TCR breadth and depth were significantly higher than at day 0 and than in MenACWY recipients. Most participants were white British and females outnumbered males, and the authors suggested that clonal diversity may have been underestimated. Reportedly, almost half of the unique spike-specific TCRs recognized epitopes lying outside the regions that are mutated in the B.1.351 and B.1.1.7 variants.

The CDR3 regions of human TCRbeta chains were subjected to immunosequencing. Under the source paper's analysis protocol: TCRs in the repertoires were matched against a reference library of SARS-CoV-2-specific TCRs that had been generated with the MIRA antigen-specificity platform. Breadth meant the fraction of unique TCRs that were SARS-CoV-2-associated, whereas depth meant the fraction of total T cells that were SARS-CoV-2-associated. Each spike-specific TCR was assigned to its reactive spike region and to a CD4 or CD8 class using the MIRA data. Log10-transformed breadth and depth values were compared by one-way ANOVA with Sidak's multiple comparisons tests. Here the immuneACCESS table is served through TCRdb, limited to in-frame sequences with V and J called. Missing clones are a known gap in these copies; in checked studies unresolved V genes cover under half, and the rest lacks a known reason. That table is the source of V, J and clone size, and D and trimming were worked out from the DNA. The sample table lists 95,000 to 150,000 clones, 75% to 90% of them with a count of one. The ten largest clones capture around 3.3% of the sample.

This sequence uses TRBV5-8 and TRBJ2-5; the central 10 bases match TRBD2. This clonotype was obtained from an adult in good health. The material sequenced was peripheral blood, taken on day 0 of AZD1222 vaccination. The CDR3 has the sequence CASSLAGGNQETQYF. The nucleotides are TGTGCCAGCAGTTTAGCGGGGGGCAACCAAGAGACCCAGTACTTC. With the portions outside the CDR3 filled from the reference TRBV5-8 and TRBJ2-5 genes, the complete variable region becomes EAGVTQSPTHLIKTRGQQATLRCSPISGHTSVYWYQQALGLGLQFLLWYDEGEERNRGNFPPRFSGRQFPNYSSELNVNALELEDSALYLCASSLAGGNQETQYFGPGTRLLVL.